This TCR beta chain was identified in a study of T cell responses to AZD1222 COVID-19 vaccine. Trimming left V 1 base short and J 3 bases short, with 9 bases between. This CDR3 comprises 14 residues. CDR1 and CDR2 from the germline V gene are MNHEY and SVGAGI. This table comes from immunoSEQ multiplex PCR, and its TCRdb copy is limited to in-frame clones, with some not included. The sample lists roughly 260,000 clones, about 92% occurring once. The rearrangement joins TRBV6-5 to TRBJ1-2, with D perhaps matching TRBD1 (6 bases). The receptor comes from an adult in good health. Material: peripheral blood, obtained on day 0 of AZD1222 vaccination. CDR3 DNA: TGTGCCAGCAGTTACTATGCAGGGGACTATGGCTACACCTTC. This translates into CASSYYAGDYGYTF.